This TCR beta chain was identified during a study of T cells in Graves' hyperthyroidism and ophthalmopathy. The TCR beta CDR3 regions underwent amplification using RNA transcripts as the source. When the TCR CDR3 underwent first-round RT-PCR, the HTBI primer set was used. TCRdb analysed the multiplex PCR reads with MiXCR anew, one entry per CDR3 protein. The sample includes 95,000 to 110,000 distinct CDR3 sequences, roughly 47% seen only once; the top ten take roughly 24%. V lost 0 bases, J lost 3 bases, and 11 bases lay in between. Germline CDR1 DFQATT, CDR2 SNEGSKA (reference sequence). This CDR3 has 14 amino acids.

This sequence originates from a man in his forties with Graves' hyperthyroidism. Sequenced: blood. The V and J genes are TRBV20-1 and TRBJ1-1; D ambiguous. CDR3: CSARDMAGYTEAFF. The CDR3 coding sequence is TGCAGTGCTAGAGATATGGCTGGCTACACTGAAGCTTTCTTT.